One T cell receptor (beta chain) is described in this entry. Antigen unknown. V was pared by 5 bases and J by 3 bases, with 5 bases of the junction left unmatched. The CDR3 runs to 16 residues. Germline lookup yields CDR1 SGHTA and CDR2 FQGNSA. Profiled with immunoSEQ multiplex PCR; TCRdb holds only in-frame clones, not every one. In the table there are approximately 150,000 clones, roughly 90% of which are singletons. The sample comes from a study of T cell responses to AZD1222 COVID-19 vaccine. Study observations and caveats: The donor cohort was predominantly white British with a female majority, and clonal diversity may have been underestimated.

The chain has TRBV7-2 and TRBJ1-5; 12 bases line up with TRBD1. This TCR was sampled from an adult in good health. The sample in question was peripheral blood, obtained on day 0 of AZD1222 vaccination. The CDR3 reads CASSGGQGAPNQPQHF. The CDR3 nucleotides read TGTGCCAGCAGCGGGGGACAGGGGGCCCCCAATCAGCCCCAGCATTTT.